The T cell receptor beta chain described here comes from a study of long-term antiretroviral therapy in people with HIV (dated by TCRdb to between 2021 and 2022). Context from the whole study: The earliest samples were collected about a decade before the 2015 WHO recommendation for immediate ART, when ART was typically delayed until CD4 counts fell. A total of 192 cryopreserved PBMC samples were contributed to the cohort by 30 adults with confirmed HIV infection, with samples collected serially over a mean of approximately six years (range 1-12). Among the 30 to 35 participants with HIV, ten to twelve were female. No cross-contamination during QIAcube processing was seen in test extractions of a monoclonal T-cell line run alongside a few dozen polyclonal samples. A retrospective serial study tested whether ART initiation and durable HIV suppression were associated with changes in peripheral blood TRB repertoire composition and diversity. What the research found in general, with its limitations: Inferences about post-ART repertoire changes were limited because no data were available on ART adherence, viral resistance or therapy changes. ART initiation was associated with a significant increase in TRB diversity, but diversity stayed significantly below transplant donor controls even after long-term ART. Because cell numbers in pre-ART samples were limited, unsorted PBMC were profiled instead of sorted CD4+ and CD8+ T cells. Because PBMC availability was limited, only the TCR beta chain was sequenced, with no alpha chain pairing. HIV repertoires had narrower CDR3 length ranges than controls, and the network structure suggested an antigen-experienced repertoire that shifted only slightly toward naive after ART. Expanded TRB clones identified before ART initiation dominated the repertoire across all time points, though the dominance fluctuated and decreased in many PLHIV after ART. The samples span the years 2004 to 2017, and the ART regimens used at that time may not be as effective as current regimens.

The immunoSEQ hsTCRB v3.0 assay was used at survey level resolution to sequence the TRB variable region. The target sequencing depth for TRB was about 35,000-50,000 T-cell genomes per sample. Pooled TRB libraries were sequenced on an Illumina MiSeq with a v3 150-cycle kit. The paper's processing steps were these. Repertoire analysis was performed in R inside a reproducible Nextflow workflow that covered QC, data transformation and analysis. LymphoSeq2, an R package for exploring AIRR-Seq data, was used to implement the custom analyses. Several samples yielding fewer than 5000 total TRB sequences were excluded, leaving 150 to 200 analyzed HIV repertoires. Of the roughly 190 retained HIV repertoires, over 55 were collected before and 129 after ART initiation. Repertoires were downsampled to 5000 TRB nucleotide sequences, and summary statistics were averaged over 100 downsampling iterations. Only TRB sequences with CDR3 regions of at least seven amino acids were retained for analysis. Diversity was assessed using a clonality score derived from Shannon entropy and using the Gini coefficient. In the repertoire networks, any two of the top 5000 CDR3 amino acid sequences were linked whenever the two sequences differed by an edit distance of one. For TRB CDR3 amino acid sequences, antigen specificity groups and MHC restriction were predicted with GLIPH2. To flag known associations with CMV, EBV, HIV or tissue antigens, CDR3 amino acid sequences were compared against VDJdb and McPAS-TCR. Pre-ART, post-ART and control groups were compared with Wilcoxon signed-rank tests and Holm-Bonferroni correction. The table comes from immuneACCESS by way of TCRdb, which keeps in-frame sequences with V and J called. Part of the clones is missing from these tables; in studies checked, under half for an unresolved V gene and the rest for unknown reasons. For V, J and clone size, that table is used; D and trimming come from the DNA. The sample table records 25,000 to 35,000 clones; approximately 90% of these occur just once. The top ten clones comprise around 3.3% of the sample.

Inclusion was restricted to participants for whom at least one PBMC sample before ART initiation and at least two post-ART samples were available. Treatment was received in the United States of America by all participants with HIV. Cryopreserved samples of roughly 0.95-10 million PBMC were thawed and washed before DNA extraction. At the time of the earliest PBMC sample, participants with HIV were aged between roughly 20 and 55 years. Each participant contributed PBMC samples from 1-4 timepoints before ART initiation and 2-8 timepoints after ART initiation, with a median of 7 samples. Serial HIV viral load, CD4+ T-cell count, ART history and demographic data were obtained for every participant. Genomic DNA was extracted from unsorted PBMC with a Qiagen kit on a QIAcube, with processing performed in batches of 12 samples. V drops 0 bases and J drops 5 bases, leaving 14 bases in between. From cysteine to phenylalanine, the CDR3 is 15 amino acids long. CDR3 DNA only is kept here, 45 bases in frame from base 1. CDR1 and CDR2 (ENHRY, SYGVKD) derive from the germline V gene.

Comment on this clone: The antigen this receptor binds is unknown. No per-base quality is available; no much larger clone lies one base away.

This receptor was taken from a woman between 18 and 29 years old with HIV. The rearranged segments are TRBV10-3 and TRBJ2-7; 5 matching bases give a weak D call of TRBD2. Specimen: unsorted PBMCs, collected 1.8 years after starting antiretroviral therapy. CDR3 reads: CAISESGGRVDEQYF. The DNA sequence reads TGTGCCATCAGTGAGTCAGGAGGACGAGTGGACGAGCAGTACTTC.